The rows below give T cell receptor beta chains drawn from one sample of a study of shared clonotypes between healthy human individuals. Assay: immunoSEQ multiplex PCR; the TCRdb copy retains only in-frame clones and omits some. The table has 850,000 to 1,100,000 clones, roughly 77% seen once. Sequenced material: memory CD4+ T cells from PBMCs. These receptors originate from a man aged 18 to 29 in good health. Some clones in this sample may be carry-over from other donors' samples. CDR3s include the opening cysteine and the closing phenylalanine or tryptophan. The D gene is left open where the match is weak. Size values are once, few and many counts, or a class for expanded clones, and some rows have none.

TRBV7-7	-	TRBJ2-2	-	CASSPLAGELFF	TGTGCCAGCAGCCCGTTAGCCGGGGAGCTGTTTTTT
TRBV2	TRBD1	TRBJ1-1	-	CASSDWDREGTVNTEAFF	TGTGCCAGCAGTGATTGGGACAGGGAGGGAACCGTGAACACTGAAGCTTTCTTT
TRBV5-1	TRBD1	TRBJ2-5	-	CASSSGTGEETQYF	TGCGCCAGCAGCTCAGGGACAGGGGAAGAGACCCAGTACTTC
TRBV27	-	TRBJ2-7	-	CASSRPPYEQYF	TGTGCCAGCAGTCGTCCACCCTACGAGCAGTACTTC
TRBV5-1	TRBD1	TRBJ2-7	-	CASSLWGQGSDEQYF	TGCGCCAGCAGCTTGTGGGGACAGGGGTCCGACGAGCAGTACTTC
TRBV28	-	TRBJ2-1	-	CASSPSPPANYNEQFF	TGTGCCAGCAGTCCTAGCCCCCCCGCAAACTACAATGAGCAGTTCTTC
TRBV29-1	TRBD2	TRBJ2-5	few	CSSWEGKGTQYF	TGCAGCTCGTGGGAGGGTAAAGGGACCCAGTACTTC
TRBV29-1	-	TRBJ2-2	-	CSVRQGGTGELFF	TGCAGCGTCCGACAGGGAGGCACCGGGGAGCTGTTTTTT
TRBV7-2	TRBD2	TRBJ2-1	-	CASSPGTSGYNEQFF	TGTGCCAGCAGCCCCGGGACTAGCGGGTACAATGAGCAGTTCTTC
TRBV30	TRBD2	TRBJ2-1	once	CAWSNTGTSGHNEQFF	TGTGCCTGGAGCAACACTGGGACTAGCGGCCACAATGAGCAGTTCTTC
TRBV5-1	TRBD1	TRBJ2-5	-	CASSPLPGQVTQETQYF	TGCGCCAGCAGCCCGCTCCCCGGACAGGTCACCCAAGAGACCCAGTACTTC
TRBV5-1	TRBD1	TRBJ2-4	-	CASSQTTGTDGIQYF	TGCGCCAGCAGCCAAACAACCGGGACAGATGGCATTCAGTACTTC
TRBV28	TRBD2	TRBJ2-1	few	CASSLWGLASTYNEQFF	TGTGCCAGCAGTTTATGGGGACTAGCTTCCACTTACAATGAGCAGTTCTTC
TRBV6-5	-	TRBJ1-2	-	CASSQGGGYTF	TGTGCCAGCAGCCAGGGTGGTGGCTACACCTTC
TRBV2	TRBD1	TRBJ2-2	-	CAGQTGENTGELFF	TGTGCCGGCCAGACAGGGGAGAACACCGGGGAGCTGTTTTTT
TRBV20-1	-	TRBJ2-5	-	CSARPLETQYF	TGCAGTGCTAGACCGCTGGAGACCCAGTACTTC
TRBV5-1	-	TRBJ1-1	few	CASSLGWNTEAFF	TGCGCCAGCAGCTTGGGATGGAACACTGAAGCTTTCTTT
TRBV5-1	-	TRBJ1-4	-	CASSLEGRSEKLFF	TGCGCCAGCAGCTTGGAGGGCAGGAGTGAAAAACTGTTTTTT
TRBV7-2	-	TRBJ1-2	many	CASSLFKGGGKYGYTF	TGTGCCAGCAGCTTATTCAAGGGGGGAGGGAAGTATGGCTACACCTTC
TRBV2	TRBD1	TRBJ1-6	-	CASTPGTDNSPLHF	TGTGCCAGCACCCCTGGGACAGATAATTCACCCCTCCACTTT
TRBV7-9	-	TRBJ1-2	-	CASSKDTYGYTF	TGTGCCAGCAGCAAAGACACCTATGGCTACACCTTC
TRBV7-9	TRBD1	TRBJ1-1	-	CASSARMLNRGDTEAFF	TGTGCCAGCAGTGCTAGGATGTTGAACAGGGGGGATACTGAAGCTTTCTTT
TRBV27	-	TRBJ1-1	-	CASSLGGRGWEATEAFF	TGTGCCAGCAGTTTAGGGGGCAGGGGATGGGAGGCCACTGAAGCTTTCTTT
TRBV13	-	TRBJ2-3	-	CASSGVGGTDTQYF	TGTGCCAGCAGCGGCGTCGGTGGCACAGATACGCAGTATTTT
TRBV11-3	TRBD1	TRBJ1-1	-	CASSRGQGNTEAFF	TGTGCCAGCAGCCGCGGACAGGGGAACACTGAAGCTTTCTTT
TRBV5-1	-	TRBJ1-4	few	CASSLRGEKLFF	TGCGCCAGCAGCTTGCGGGGGGAAAAACTGTTTTTT
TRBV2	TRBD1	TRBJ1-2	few	CASSEQGGIYGYTF	TGTGCCAGCAGTGAACAGGGGGGGATCTATGGCTACACCTTC
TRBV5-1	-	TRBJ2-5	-	CASSLGGWNDQETQYF	TGCGCCAGCAGCTTGGGGGGTTGGAACGATCAAGAGACCCAGTACTTC
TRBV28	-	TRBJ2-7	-	CASSRRVLIEQYF	TGTGCCAGCAGCCGCCGGGTCCTTATAGAGCAGTACTTC
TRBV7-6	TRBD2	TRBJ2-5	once	CASSLLGLAGPGETQYF	TGTGCCAGCAGCTTACTCGGACTAGCGGGACCTGGCGAGACCCAGTACTTC
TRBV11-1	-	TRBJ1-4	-	CASSYKRGEKLFF	TGTGCCAGCAGCTACAAACGGGGAGAAAAACTGTTTTTT
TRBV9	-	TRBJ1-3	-	CASSVAQGRGNTIYF	TGTGCCAGCAGCGTAGCGCAGGGTCGGGGAAACACCATATATTTT
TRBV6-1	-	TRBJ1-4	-	CASSEWRGRGEKLFF	TGTGCCAGCAGTGAGTGGAGGGGCAGAGGTGAAAAACTGTTTTTT
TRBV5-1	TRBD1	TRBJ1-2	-	CASRGTGANYGYTF	TGCGCCAGCAGGGGGACAGGAGCTAACTATGGCTACACCTTC
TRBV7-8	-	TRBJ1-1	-	CASSPGAGRGATEAFF	TGTGCCAGCAGTCCGGGGGCAGGGCGCGGAGCCACTGAAGCTTTCTTT
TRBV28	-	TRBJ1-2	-	CASSPPKRDNYYGYTF	TGTGCCAGCAGTCCCCCGAAGAGGGACAATTACTATGGCTACACCTTC
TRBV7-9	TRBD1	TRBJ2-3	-	CASSKDRSTDTQYF	TGTGCCAGCAGCAAGGACAGGAGCACAGATACGCAGTATTTT
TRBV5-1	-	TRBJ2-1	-	CASSLETGSYNEQFF	TGCGCCAGCAGCCTTGAGACCGGATCCTACAATGAGCAGTTCTTC
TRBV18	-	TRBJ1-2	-	CASSPWPPSGGGDYGYTF	TGTGCCAGCTCACCATGGCCCCCCAGCGGGGGGGGAGACTATGGCTACACCTTC
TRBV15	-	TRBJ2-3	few	CATSGRQGGTDTQYF	TGTGCCACCAGCGGGCGGCAGGGAGGCACAGATACGCAGTATTTT
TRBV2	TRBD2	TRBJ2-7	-	CASSEDWRGRSYEQYF	TGTGCCAGCAGTGAAGATTGGCGCGGGAGATCCTACGAGCAGTACTTC
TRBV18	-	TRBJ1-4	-	CASSQSTVLGEKLFF	TGTGCCAGCTCACAATCGACAGTTTTGGGGGAAAAACTGTTTTTT
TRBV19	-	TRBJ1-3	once	CASKKGGRNTIYF	TGTGCCAGTAAAAAGGGTGGAAGAAACACCATATATTTT
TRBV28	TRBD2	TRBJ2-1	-	CASSPRGTSGSNEQFF	TGTGCCAGCAGTCCCCGGGGGACTAGCGGGAGCAATGAGCAGTTCTTC
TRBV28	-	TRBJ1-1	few	CASRPGSNTEAFF	TGTGCCAGCAGGCCGGGGAGCAACACTGAAGCTTTCTTT
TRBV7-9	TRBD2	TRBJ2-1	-	CASSTSGSQPFF	TGTGCCAGCAGCACTAGCGGGAGTCAACCCTTCTTC
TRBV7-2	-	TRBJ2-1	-	CASSEGLAGAREQFF	TGTGCCAGCAGCGAGGGTCTGGCGGGGGCCAGAGAGCAGTTCTTC
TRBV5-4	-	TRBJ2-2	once	CASSFRTGELFF	TGTGCCAGCAGCTTCAGGACAGGGGAGCTGTTTTTT
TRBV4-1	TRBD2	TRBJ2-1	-	CASSQGLADTYNEQFF	TGCGCCAGCAGCCAGGGACTAGCGGATACCTACAATGAGCAGTTCTTC